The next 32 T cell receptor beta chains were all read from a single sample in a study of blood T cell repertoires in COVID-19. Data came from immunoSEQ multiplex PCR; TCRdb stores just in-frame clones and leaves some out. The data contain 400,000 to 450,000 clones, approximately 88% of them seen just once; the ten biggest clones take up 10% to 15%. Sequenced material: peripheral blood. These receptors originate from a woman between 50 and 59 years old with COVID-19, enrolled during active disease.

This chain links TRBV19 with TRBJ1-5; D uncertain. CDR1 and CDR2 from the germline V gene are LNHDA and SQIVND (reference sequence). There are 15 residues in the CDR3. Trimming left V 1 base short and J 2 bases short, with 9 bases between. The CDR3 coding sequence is TGTGCCAGTAGTATAGTCCCGGGAGGCAATCAGCCCCAGCATTTT. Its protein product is CASSIVPGGNQPQHF.

The CDR3 loop is CASSQGVGLAGTEAFF. The CDR3 DNA follows: TGTGCCAGCAGCCAAGGAGTTGGGCTAGCCGGCACTGAAGCTTTCTTT. The V and J genes are TRBV14 and TRBJ1-1, with D unresolved. Deletions cut 1 base from V and 4 bases from J, with 16 bases between. Germline loops: CDR1 SGHDN, CDR2 FVKESK. The length of the CDR3 is 16 residues.

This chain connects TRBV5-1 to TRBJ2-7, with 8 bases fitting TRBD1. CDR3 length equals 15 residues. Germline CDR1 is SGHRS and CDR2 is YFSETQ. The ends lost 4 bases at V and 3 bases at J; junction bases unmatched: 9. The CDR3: CASSPFQDRDYEQYF. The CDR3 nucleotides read TGCGCCAGCAGCCCTTTCCAGGACAGGGACTACGAGCAGTACTTC. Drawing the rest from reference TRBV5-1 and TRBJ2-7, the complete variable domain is KAGVTQTPRYLIKTRGQQVTLSCSPISGHRSVSWYQQTPGQGLQFLFEYFSETQRNKGNFPGRFSGRQFSNSRSEMNVSTLELGDSALYLCASSPFQDRDYEQYFGPGTRLTVT.

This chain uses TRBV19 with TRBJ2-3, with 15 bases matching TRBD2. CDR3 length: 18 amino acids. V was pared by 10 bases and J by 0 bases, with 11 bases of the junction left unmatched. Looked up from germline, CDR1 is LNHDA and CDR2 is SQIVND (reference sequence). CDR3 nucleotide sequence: TGTGCCACCCATGGGACTAGCGGGGGGTTCCTTAGCACAGATACGCAGTATTTT. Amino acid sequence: CATHGTSGGFLSTDTQYF.

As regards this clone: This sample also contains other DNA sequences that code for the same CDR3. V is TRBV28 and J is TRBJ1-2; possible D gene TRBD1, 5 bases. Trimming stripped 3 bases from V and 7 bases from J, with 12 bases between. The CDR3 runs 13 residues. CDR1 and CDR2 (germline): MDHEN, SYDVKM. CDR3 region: CASSLEGRGGYTF. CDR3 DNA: TGTGCCAGCAGTTTGGAGGGGAGAGGTGGCTACACCTTC.

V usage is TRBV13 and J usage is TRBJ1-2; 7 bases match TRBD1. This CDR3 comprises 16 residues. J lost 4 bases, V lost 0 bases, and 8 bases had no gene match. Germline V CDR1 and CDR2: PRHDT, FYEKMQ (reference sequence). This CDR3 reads CASSLGLGRGFYGYTF. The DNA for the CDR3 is TGTGCCAGCAGCTTAGGCCTAGGCAGGGGGTTCTATGGCTACACCTTC.

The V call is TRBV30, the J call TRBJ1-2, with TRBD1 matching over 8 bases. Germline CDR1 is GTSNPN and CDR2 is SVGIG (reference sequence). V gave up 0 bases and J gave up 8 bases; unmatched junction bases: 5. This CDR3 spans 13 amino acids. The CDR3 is CAWSVGRGLGYTF. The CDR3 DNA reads TGTGCCTGGAGTGTTGGCAGGGGGCTAGGCTACACCTTC.

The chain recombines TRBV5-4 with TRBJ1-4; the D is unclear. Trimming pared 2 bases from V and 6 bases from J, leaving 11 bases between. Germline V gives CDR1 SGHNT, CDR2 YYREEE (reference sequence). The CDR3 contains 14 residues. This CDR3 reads CASSLQRRDEKLFF. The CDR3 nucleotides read TGTGCCAGCAGCTTACAACGGAGGGATGAAAAACTGTTTTTT. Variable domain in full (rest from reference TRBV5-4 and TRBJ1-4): ETGVTQSPTHLIKTRGQQVTLRCSSQSGHNTVSWYQQALGQGPQFIFQYYREEENGRGNFPPRFSGLQFPNYSSELNVNALELDDSALYLCASSLQRRDEKLFFGSGTQLSVL.

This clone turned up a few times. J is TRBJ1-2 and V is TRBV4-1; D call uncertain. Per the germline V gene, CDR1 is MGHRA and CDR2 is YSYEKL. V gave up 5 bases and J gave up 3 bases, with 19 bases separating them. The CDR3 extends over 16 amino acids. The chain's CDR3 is CASSKYRSRSDYGYTF. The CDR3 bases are TGCGCCAGCAGCAAATACCGGAGCCGGTCTGACTATGGCTACACCTTC.

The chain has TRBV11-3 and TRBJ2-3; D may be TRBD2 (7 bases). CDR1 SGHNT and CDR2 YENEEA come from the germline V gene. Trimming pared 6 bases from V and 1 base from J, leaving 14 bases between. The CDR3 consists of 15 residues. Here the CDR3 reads CASSRAGARTDTQYF. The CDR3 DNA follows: TGTGCCAGCAGTCGGGCGGGGGCCCGCACAGATACGCAGTATTTT.

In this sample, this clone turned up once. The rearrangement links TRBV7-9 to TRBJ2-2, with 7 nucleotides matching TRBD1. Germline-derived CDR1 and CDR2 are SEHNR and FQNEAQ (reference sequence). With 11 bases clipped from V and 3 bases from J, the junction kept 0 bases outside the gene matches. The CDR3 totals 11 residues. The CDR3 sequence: CAGTDTGELFF. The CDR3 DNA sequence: TGTGCCGGGACAGACACCGGGGAGCTGTTTTTT.

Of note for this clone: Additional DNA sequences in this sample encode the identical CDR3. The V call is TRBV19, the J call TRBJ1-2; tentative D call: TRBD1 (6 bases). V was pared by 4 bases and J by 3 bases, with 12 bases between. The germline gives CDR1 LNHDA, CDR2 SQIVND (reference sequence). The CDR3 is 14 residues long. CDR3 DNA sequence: TGTGCCAGTAGTAATCAGGGGCGCGACTATGGCTACACCTTC. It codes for CASSNQGRDYGYTF.

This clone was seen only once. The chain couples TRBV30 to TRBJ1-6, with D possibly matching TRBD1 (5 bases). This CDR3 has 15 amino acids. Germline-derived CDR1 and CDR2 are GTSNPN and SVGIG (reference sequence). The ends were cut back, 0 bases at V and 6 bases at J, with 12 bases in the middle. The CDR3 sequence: CAWSVPTESNSPLHF. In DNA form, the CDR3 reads TGTGCCTGGAGTGTACCGACAGAATCTAATTCACCCCTCCACTTT. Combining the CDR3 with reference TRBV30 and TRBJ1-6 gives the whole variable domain SQTIHQWPATLVQPVGSPLSLECTVEGTSNPNLYWYRQAAGRGLQLLFYSVGIGQISSEVPQNLSASRPQDRQFILSSKKLLLSDSGFYLCAWSVPTESNSPLHFGNGTRLTVT.

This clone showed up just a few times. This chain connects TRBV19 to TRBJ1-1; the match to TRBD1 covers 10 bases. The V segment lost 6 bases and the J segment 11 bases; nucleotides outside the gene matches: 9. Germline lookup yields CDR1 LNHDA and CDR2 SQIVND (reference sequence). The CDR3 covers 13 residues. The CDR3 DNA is TGTGCCAGTAGACCCCCCCGGGGACAGGGGGCTTTCTTT. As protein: CASRPPRGQGAFF.

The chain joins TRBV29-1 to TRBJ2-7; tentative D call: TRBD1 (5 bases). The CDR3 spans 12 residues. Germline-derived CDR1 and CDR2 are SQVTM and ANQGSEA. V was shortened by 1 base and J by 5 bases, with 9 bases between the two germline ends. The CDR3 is CSVEGQGDEQYF. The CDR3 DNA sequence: TGCAGCGTTGAAGGTCAGGGTGACGAGCAGTACTTC.

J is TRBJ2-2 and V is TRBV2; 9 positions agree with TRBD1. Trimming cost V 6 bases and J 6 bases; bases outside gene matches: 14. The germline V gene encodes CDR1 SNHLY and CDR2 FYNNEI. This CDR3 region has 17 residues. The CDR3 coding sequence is TGTGCCAGCAGGGCGTATGAGGACAGGGGTTATCCCGGGGAGCTGTTTTTT. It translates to CASRAYEDRGYPGELFF.

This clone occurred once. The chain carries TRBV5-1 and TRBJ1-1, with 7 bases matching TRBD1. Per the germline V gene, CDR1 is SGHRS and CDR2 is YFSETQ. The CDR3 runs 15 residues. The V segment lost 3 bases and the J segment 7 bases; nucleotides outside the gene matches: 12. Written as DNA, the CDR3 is TGCGCCAGCAGCTCCTCACAGGGGCCCTTCGGTGAAGCTTTCTTT. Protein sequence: CASSSSQGPFGEAFF.

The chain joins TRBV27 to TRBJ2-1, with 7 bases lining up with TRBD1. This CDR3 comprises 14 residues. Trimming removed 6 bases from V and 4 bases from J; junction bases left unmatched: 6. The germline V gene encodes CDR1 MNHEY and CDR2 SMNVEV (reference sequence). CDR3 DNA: TGTGCCAGCAGACACAGGGGAGATTACAATGAGCAGTTCTTC. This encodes CASRHRGDYNEQFF.

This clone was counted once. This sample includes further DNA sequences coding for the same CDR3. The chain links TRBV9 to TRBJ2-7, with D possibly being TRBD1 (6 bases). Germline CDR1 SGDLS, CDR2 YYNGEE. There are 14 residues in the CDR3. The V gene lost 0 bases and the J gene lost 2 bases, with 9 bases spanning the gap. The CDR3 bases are TGTGCCAGCAGCGTAGATCAGGGGCCCTACGAGCAGTACTTC. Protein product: CASSVDQGPYEQYF. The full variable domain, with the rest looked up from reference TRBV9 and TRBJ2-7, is DSGVTQTPKHLITATGQRVTLRCSPRSGDLSVYWYQQSLDQGLQFLIQYYNGEERAKGNILERFSAQQFPDLHSELNLSSLELGDSALYFCASSVDQGPYEQYFGPGTRLTVT.

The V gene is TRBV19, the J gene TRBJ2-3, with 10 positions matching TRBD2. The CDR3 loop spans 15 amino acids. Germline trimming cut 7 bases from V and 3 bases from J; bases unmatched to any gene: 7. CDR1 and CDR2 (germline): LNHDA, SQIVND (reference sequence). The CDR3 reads CASTSSGGGTDTQYF. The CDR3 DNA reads TGTGCCAGTACTTCTAGCGGGGGAGGGACAGATACGCAGTATTTT.

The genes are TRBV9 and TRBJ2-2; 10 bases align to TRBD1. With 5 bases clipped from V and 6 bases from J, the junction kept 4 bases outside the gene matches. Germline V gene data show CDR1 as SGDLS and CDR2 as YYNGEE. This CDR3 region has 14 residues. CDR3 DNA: TGTGCCAGCAGGGGGACAGGGGAAGCCGGGGAGCTGTTTTTT. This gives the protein CASRGTGEAGELFF.

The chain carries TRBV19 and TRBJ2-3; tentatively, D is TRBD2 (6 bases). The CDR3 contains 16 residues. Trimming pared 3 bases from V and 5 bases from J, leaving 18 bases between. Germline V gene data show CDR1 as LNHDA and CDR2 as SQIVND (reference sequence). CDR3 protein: CASSMIGVGREDTQYF. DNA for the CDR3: TGTGCCAGTAGTATGATAGGTGTGGGGCGGGAAGATACGCAGTATTTT. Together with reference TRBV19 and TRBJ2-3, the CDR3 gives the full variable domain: DGGITQSPKYLFRKEGQNVTLSCEQNLNHDAMYWYRQDPGQGLRLIYYSQIVNDFQKGDIAEGYSVSREKKESFPLTVTSAQKNPTAFYLCASSMIGVGREDTQYFGPGTRLTVL.

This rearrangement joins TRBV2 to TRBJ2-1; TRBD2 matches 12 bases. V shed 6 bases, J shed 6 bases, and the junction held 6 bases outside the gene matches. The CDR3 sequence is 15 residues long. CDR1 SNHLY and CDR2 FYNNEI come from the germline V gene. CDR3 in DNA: TGTGCCAGCAGCCGCGGACTAGCGGGGCCCAATGAGCAGTTCTTC. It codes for CASSRGLAGPNEQFF.

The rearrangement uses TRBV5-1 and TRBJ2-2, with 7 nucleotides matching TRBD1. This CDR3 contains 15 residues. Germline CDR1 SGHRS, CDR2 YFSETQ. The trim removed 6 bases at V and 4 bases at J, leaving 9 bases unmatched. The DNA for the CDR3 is TGCGCCAGCAATCACGACAGGGTCGGCACCGGGGAGCTGTTTTTT. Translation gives CASNHDRVGTGELFF.

The CDR3 DNA reads as TGTGCCAGCAGTTACTCGGGAGGATCGAGAGGGAGGGGTGAAAAACTGTTTTTT. Translated: CASSYSGGSRGRGEKLFF. V usage is TRBV6-2 or TRBV6-3 and J usage is TRBJ1-4; possible D gene TRBD1, 5 bases. The germline V gene has CDR1 MNHEY and CDR2 SVGEGT. The ends were cut back, 0 bases at V and 7 bases at J, with 21 bases in the middle. CDR3 length: 18 amino acids.

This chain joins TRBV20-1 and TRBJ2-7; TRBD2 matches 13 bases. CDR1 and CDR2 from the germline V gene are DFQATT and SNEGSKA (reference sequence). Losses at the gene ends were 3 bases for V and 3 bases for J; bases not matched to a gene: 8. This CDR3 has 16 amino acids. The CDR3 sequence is CSASKTSGGSLYEQYF. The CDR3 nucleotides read TGCAGTGCTAGTAAGACTAGCGGGGGGTCCCTCTACGAGCAGTACTTC.

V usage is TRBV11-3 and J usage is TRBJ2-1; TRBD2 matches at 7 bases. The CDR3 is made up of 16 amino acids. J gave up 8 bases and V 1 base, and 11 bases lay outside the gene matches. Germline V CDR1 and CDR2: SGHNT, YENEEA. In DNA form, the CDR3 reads TGTGCCAGCAGCTTAGGAAACGGCCCTCGGGGGGATGAGCAGTTCTTC. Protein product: CASSLGNGPRGDEQFF.

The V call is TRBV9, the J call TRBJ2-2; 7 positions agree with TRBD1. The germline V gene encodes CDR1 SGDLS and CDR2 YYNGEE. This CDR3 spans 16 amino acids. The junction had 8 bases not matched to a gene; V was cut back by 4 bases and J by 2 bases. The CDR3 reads CASSPRQGSNTGELFF. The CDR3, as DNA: TGTGCCAGCAGCCCACGACAGGGATCAAACACCGGGGAGCTGTTTTTT.

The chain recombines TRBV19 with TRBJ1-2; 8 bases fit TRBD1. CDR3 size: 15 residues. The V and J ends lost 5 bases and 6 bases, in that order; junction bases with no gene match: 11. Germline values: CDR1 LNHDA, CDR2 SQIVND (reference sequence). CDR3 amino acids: CASSPLFGTGDGYTF. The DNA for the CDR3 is TGTGCCAGTAGTCCTCTTTTCGGGACAGGAGATGGCTACACCTTC.

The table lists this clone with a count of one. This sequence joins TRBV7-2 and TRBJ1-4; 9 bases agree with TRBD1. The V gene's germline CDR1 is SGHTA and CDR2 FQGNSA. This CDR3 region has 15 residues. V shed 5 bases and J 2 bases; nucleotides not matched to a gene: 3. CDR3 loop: CASSRGQGTNEKLFF. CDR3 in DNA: TGTGCCAGCAGCCGGGGACAGGGCACTAATGAAAAACTGTTTTTT.

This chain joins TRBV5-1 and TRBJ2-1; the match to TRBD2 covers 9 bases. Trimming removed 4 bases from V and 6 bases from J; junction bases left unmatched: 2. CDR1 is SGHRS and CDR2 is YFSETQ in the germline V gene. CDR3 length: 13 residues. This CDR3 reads CASSLAGSNEQFF. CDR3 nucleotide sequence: TGCGCCAGCAGCCTAGCGGGGAGCAATGAGCAGTTCTTC.

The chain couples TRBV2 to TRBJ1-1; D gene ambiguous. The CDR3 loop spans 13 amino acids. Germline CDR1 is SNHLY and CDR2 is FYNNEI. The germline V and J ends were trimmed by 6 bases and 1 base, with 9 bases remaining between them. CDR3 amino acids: CASSADKNTEAFF. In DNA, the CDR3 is TGTGCCAGCAGCGCTGACAAGAACACTGAAGCTTTCTTT.